This T cell receptor (beta chain) was recovered during a study of blood T cell repertoires in COVID-19. Study in general: Specimens from acute and convalescent COVID-19 originated in the United States, Italy and Spain. T cells, B-cell-depleted T cells, or PBMCs supplied cDNA or gDNA.

Seattle's cohort entered during active infection and was followed longitudinally. Libraries were prepared by immunoSEQ multiplex PCR; TCRdb keeps only in-frame clonotypes and omits some of them. In the table there are about 430,000 clones, approximately 90% of which are singletons. V trimming: 0 bases; J trimming: 4 bases; junction bases outside the gene matches: 3. This CDR3 region has 15 residues. CDR1 and CDR2 (germline): SGHNT, YYREEE (reference sequence). The clonotype originates from a man aged 18 to 29 with COVID-19, enrolled during active disease. The material sequenced was peripheral blood. This chain uses TRBV5-4 with TRBJ2-5, with 10 positions matching TRBD2. The CDR3 DNA reads as TGTGCCAGCAGCTTGGGGACTAGCGGAGGAGAGACCCAGTACTTC. Residues: CASSLGTSGGETQYF. The full variable domain, in which reference TRBV5-4 and TRBJ2-5 provide the parts outside the CDR3, is ETGVTQSPTHLIKTRGQQVTLRCSSQSGHNTVSWYQQALGQGPQFIFQYYREEENGRGNFPPRFSGLQFPNYSSELNVNALELDDSALYLCASSLGTSGGETQYFGPGTRLLVL.